These 28 T cell receptor beta chains came from one sample sequenced in a study of blood T cell repertoires in COVID-19. Here immunoSEQ multiplex PCR was the method, and the copy in TCRdb shows in-frame clones only, minus some. Among fewer than 120,000 clones listed, roughly nine tenths were seen once. The sample taken for sequencing was peripheral blood. All receptors derive from a human donor in a cohort sampled during active COVID-19.

V gene TRBV6-2 or TRBV6-3 combines with J gene TRBJ2-7; 7 bases match TRBD1. Germline assignment: CDR1 MNHEY and CDR2 SVGEGT. Trimming removed 2 bases from V and 4 bases from J; junction bases left unmatched: 11. The CDR3 is 16 amino acids. The CDR3 region has the DNA TGTGCCAGCAGTTACCTCCGGGGACAGTTAATATACGAGCAGTACTTC. It yields the protein CASSYLRGQLIYEQYF.

The rearrangement links TRBV19 to TRBJ1-3; D might be TRBD1 (5 bases). There are 13 residues in the CDR3. CDR1 is LNHDA and CDR2 is SQIVND in the germline V gene (reference sequence). The ends were cut back, 9 bases at V and 0 bases at J, with 9 bases in the middle. The CDR3 reads CASTRDSGNTIYF. The CDR3 coding sequence is TGTGCCAGCACCAGGGACTCTGGAAACACCATATATTTT.

The rearrangement links TRBV6-5 to TRBJ1-1, with D possibly matching TRBD1 (6 bases). CDR1 and CDR2 (germline): MNHEY, SVGAGI. The V gene lost 8 bases and the J gene lost 0 bases, with 13 bases spanning the gap. The CDR3 extends over 14 amino acids. DNA for the CDR3: TGTGCCAGCTGCCTGGACAGCATGAACACTGAAGCTTTCTTT. It yields the protein CASCLDSMNTEAFF.

In DNA, the CDR3 is TGTGCCAGCAGCCCCCACGGACTAGCGGGGAACATTCAGTACTTC. Translated: CASSPHGLAGNIQYF. V gene TRBV11-2 combines with J gene TRBJ2-4, with 12 bases lining up with TRBD2. This CDR3 region has 15 residues. The V gene end was trimmed by 5 bases and the J gene end by 7 bases; junction bases not matched to a gene: 6. The germline gives CDR1 SGHAT, CDR2 FQNNGV.

The chain is built from TRBV7-6 and TRBJ2-5; 7 bases are shared with TRBD2. Germline lookup yields CDR1 SGHVS and CDR2 FNYEAQ. After removal of 3 bases from V and 3 bases from J, the junction contained 7 bases not matched to a gene. The CDR3 is 15 residues long. Here the CDR3 DNA reads TGTGCCAGCAGCTTTGCTTTTGGGGGGGAAGAGACCCAGTACTTC. Encoded protein: CASSFAFGGEETQYF.

The rearrangement links TRBV28 to TRBJ2-1; 14 bases are shared with TRBD2. CDR1 and CDR2 (germline): MDHEN, SYDVKM. With 2 bases clipped from V and 6 bases from J, the junction kept 12 bases outside the gene matches. The CDR3 contains 19 residues. The CDR3 is CASSLAATSGRVVSNEQFF. The CDR3 DNA is TGTGCCAGCAGTTTAGCCGCGACTAGCGGGAGGGTGGTGTCCAATGAGCAGTTCTTC.

The J gene is TRBJ1-1, the V gene TRBV5-1, with 7 bases fitting TRBD1. The CDR3 loop spans 13 amino acids. Germline V lookup: CDR1 SGHRS, CDR2 YFSETQ. V lost 3 bases to trimming and J lost 4 bases; unmatched junction nucleotides: 3. CDR3 residues: CASSSQGRTEAFF. In nucleotides, the CDR3 is TGCGCCAGCAGCTCACAGGGGCGCACTGAAGCTTTCTTT.

The J gene is TRBJ2-1, the V gene TRBV18, with 8 bases aligning to TRBD2. The ends lost 3 bases at V and 10 bases at J; junction bases unmatched: 5. Per the germline V gene, CDR1 is KGHSH and CDR2 is LQKENI. This CDR3 is 13 amino acids long. The CDR3 nucleotides read TGTGCCAGCTCACCCTATAGCGGGACAGAGCAGTTCTTC. Translating gives CASSPYSGTEQFF.

J is TRBJ2-3 and V is TRBV7-2; D is possibly TRBD2 (5 bases). V lost 5 bases to trimming and J lost 0 bases, with 15 bases between them. Germline loops: CDR1 SGHTA, CDR2 FQGNSA. The CDR3 is 16 residues long. DNA of the CDR3: TGTGCCAGCAGCCCCGGGCGGGCTTTGAGCACAGATACGCAGTATTTT. As protein: CASSPGRALSTDTQYF.

This clone was observed a few times. The chain uses TRBV11-3 and TRBJ1-1; D not resolved. The CDR3 runs 14 residues. The germline CDR1 and CDR2 sequences are SGHNT and YENEEA. The ends were cut back, 1 base at V and 1 base at J, with 7 bases in the middle. CDR3 amino acids: CASSLGLANTEAFF. CDR3 DNA sequence: TGTGCCAGCAGCTTAGGACTGGCGAACACTGAAGCTTTCTTT.

The rearrangement links TRBV7-9 to TRBJ2-3; D gene unclear. Trimming took off 4 bases at V and 0 bases at J, with 14 bases between the two ends. The CDR3 runs 16 residues. Germline V gene lookup returns CDR1 SEHNR and CDR2 FQNEAQ (reference sequence). CDR3: CASSSHSGGSTDTQYF. The CDR3 coding sequence is TGTGCCAGCAGCTCCCACAGTGGTGGCAGCACAGATACGCAGTATTTT.

The CDR3 DNA reads TGTGCCAGCAGCTGGGAAGAGAGGGCCTACGAGCAGTACTTC. Translated: CASSWEERAYEQYF. This sequence joins TRBV5-6 and TRBJ2-7; the D gene is possibly TRBD2 (5 bases). Germline CDR1 is SGHDT and CDR2 is YYEEEE. The germline V and J ends were trimmed by 3 bases and 2 bases, with 12 bases remaining between them. This CDR3 region has 14 residues.

This chain links TRBV3-1 (or the pseudogene TRBV3-2) with TRBJ1-2, with D possibly being TRBD1 (5 bases). The CDR3 is made up of 11 amino acids. V lost 10 bases to trimming and J lost 6 bases, with 12 bases between them. The V gene's germline CDR1 is LGHDT and CDR2 YNNKEL (reference sequence). The CDR3 protein is CATSRADGYTF. CDR3 nucleotide sequence: TGTGCCACCTCCAGGGCGGATGGCTACACCTTC.

CDR3: CASSRDFASTDTQYF. For the CDR3, the DNA is TGTGCCAGCAGCCGGGACTTCGCTAGCACAGATACGCAGTATTTT. This sequence joins TRBV13 and TRBJ2-3; D is possibly TRBD2 (6 bases). CDR3 length: 15 amino acids. The germline CDR1 and CDR2 sequences are PRHDT and FYEKMQ (reference sequence). The V gene lost 5 bases and the J gene lost 0 bases, with 12 bases spanning the gap.

V and J are TRBV9 and TRBJ1-2; 7 bases agree with TRBD1. Germline CDR1 SGDLS, CDR2 YYNGEE. The CDR3 is 15 amino acids. The trim removed 4 bases at V and 1 base at J, leaving 7 bases unmatched. CDR3 coding DNA: TGTGCCAGCAGCCCCCGACAGGGATTTAACTATGGCTACACCTTC. This sequence encodes CASSPRQGFNYGYTF.

V gene TRBV9 combines with J gene TRBJ2-5; 10 nucleotides agree with TRBD2. V shed 8 bases and J 5 bases; nucleotides not matched to a gene: 12. Per germline, CDR1 SGDLS and CDR2 YYNGEE. This CDR3 contains 15 residues. DNA for the CDR3: TGTGCCAGTACGAAAGCGGGAGGGCCCAAGGAGACCCAGTACTTC. This sequence encodes CASTKAGGPKETQYF.

V gene TRBV19 combines with J gene TRBJ2-3; D is possibly TRBD1 (7 bases). Germline CDR1 reads LNHDA; CDR2 reads SQIVND (reference sequence). Trimming cost V 8 bases and J 0 bases, with 12 bases left between them. This CDR3 is built from 14 residues. The CDR3 sequence: CASWRGRSTDTQYF. DNA of the CDR3: TGTGCCAGTTGGAGGGGGCGCAGCACAGATACGCAGTATTTT.

V usage is TRBV12-3 or TRBV12-4 and J usage is TRBJ1-2; D is perhaps TRBD1 (5 bases). Deletions cut 8 bases from V and 7 bases from J, with 11 bases between. The CDR3 extends over 11 amino acids. CDR3 loop: CASPEGAGYTF. In DNA, the CDR3 is TGTGCCAGCCCAGAAGGGGCTGGCTACACCTTC.

The V gene is TRBV3-1 (or the pseudogene TRBV3-2), the J gene TRBJ1-1; perhaps TRBD1 as D (6 bases). The CDR3 has 14 residues. V dropped 3 bases and J dropped 1 base, with 9 bases sitting between them. Per the germline V gene, CDR1 is LGHDT and CDR2 is YNNKEL (reference sequence). The CDR3 reads CASSHLDRNTEAFF. The DNA for the CDR3 is TGTGCCAGCAGCCATTTGGACAGGAACACTGAAGCTTTCTTT.

This clone has just a few counts. V and J are TRBV18 and TRBJ2-7; TRBD2 matches at 9 bases. J gave up 4 bases and V 4 bases, and 5 bases lay outside the gene matches. In germline, CDR1 is KGHSH, CDR2 LQKENI. The CDR3 extends over 14 amino acids. Here the CDR3 DNA reads TGTGCCAGCTCACAGGCTAGCGGGACGTACGAGCAGTACTTC. Amino acids: CASSQASGTYEQYF.

This chain uses TRBV2 with TRBJ2-5; 8 nucleotides match TRBD1. The germline gives CDR1 SNHLY, CDR2 FYNNEI. The CDR3 runs to 16 residues. V lost 7 bases and J lost 5; bases outside the gene matches: 15. The CDR3 bases are TGTGCCAGCATTCCGGGACAGGATCTAAGAGAGGAGACCCAGTACTTC. Its translation: CASIPGQDLREETQYF.

V gene TRBV20-1 combines with J gene TRBJ2-3; D gene uncertain. The CDR3 has 10 residues. Trimming shortened V by 7 bases and J by 5 bases, and 7 bases separated the two germline ends. Germline loops: CDR1 DFQATT, CDR2 SNEGSKA (reference sequence). The CDR3 DNA follows: TGCAGTGTCATAGAAGATACGCAGTATTTT. Translated: CSVIEDTQYF.

The rearrangement uses TRBV5-6 and TRBJ1-1; 8 positions agree with TRBD1. There are 14 residues in the CDR3. CDR1 and CDR2 from the germline V gene are SGHDT and YYEEEE. V lost 3 bases and J lost 3; bases outside the gene matches: 4. CDR3: CASSWTGIDTEAFF. The CDR3 nucleotides are TGTGCCAGCAGCTGGACAGGGATCGACACTGAAGCTTTCTTT.

The rearrangement uses TRBV29-1 and TRBJ2-5, with TRBD2 matching over 11 bases. This CDR3 has 14 amino acids. From germline, CDR1 is SQVTM and CDR2 ANQGSEA. V shed 4 bases and J 2 bases; nucleotides not matched to a gene: 3. The CDR3 reads CSVAGLAGQETQYF. The CDR3, as DNA: TGCAGCGTTGCTGGACTAGCGGGTCAAGAGACCCAGTACTTC. Full variable domain (missing parts from reference TRBV29-1 and TRBJ2-5): SAVISQKPSRDICQRGTSLTIQCQVDSQVTMMFWYRQQPGQSLTLIATANQGSEATYESGFVIDKFPISRPNLTFSTLTVSNMSPEDSSIYLCSVAGLAGQETQYFGPGTRLLVL.

The chain recombines TRBV21-1 with TRBJ2-3; whether TRBD2, the table's D call, matches the DNA was not checked. TRBV21-1 represents a pseudogene. The CDR3 length is 17 residues. DNA of the CDR3: TGTGCCAGCAGCAAAGATTATGGCAGCGGGATCTCACATACGCAGTATTTT. This sequence encodes CASSKDYGSGISHTQYF.

This sequence joins TRBV5-4 and TRBJ2-5, with 14 bases aligning to TRBD2. Germline V gene sequence: CDR1 SGHNT, CDR2 YYREEE (reference sequence). With V trimmed by 4 bases and J by 5 bases, 4 bases remained unmatched. The CDR3 length is 15 residues. The CDR3 DNA reads as TGTGCCAGCAGCACCCGGACTAGCGGGGGGGAGACCCAGTACTTC. Protein: CASSTRTSGGETQYF.

The table lists this clone with a count of one. The gene calls are TRBV7-9 and TRBJ1-5; D is uncertain. The V and J ends lost 1 base and 6 bases respectively, with 7 bases between them. There are 13 residues in the CDR3. Germline loops: CDR1 SEHNR, CDR2 FQNEAQ (reference sequence). Written as DNA, the CDR3 is TGTGCCAGCAGCTTAGGATCTAGTCAGCCCCAGCATTTT. This sequence encodes CASSLGSSQPQHF.

Only one count was recorded for this clone. The chain combines TRBV14 with TRBJ1-1, with a weak D call TRBD1 (6 bases). Trimming left V 1 base short and J 1 base short, with 10 bases between. Germline V gives CDR1 SGHDN, CDR2 FVKESK. CDR3 length equals 15 residues. The CDR3 loop is CASSQVGGANTEAFF. DNA of the CDR3: TGTGCCAGCAGCCAAGTCGGGGGGGCGAACACTGAAGCTTTCTTT.